The clone carrying this TCR beta chain was counted many times. The data belong to a study of regulatory T cells in long-lasting Graves disease. Trimming stripped 3 bases from V and 5 bases from J, with 5 bases between. The CDR3 extends over 12 amino acids. Germline assignment: CDR1 MDHEN and CDR2 SYDVKM. The time point denotes: persistent/refractory GD, antithyroid drugs over 5 years with positive TRAb. TCR sequences were obtained from RNA taken from PBMCs. For TCR beta, libraries came from iRepertoire HTBI primers and Arm-PCR of CDR3 regions. TCRdb itself ran the multiplex PCR reads through MiXCR, one entry per CDR3 protein. The table lists some 420,000 distinct CDR3 sequences, about 20% of them singletons.

This clonotype was obtained from a female donor with Graves disease. This chain uses TRBV28 with TRBJ1-5; D gene uncertain. The sequences come from peripheral blood mononuclear cells (PBMCs), collected when the disease was refractory, from a patient treated with antithyroid drugs. This chain's CDR3 is CASSLIYQPQHF. CDR3 nucleotide sequence: TGTGCCAGCAGTTTGATTTATCAGCCCCAGCATTTT.